A single sample is the source of the 30 T cell receptor beta chains below, sequenced in a study of blood T cells in healthy people across ages. Then a second PCR, running roughly 7 to 12 cycles, was carried out with a sample-barcoded 5' primer and a J-beta primer mix. TCRdb itself ran the 5' RACE reads through MiXCR, one entry per CDR3 protein. This sample yields 600,000 to 1,000,000 distinct CDR3 sequences, of which approximately 25% are seen a single time; roughly 3.5% belongs to the top ten. The data also belong to a second study, concerning T cells of mothers and their children.

Sequencing used blood. Receptor source: a boy aged 5-17 years in good health.

The CDR3 bases are TGTGCCAGCAGTTACCACATCACAGATACGCAGTATTTT. It specifies CASSYHITDTQYF. The chain carries TRBV6-6 and TRBJ2-3, with D unclear. CDR1 is MNHNY and CDR2 is SVGAGI in the germline V gene (reference sequence). The V and J ends lost 2 bases and 2 bases respectively, with 5 bases between them. The CDR3 is made up of 13 amino acids.

The chain links TRBV7-2 to TRBJ1-2; D ambiguous. Trimming removed 1 base at V and 6 bases at J, with 12 bases between. This CDR3 has 14 residues. The V gene's germline CDR1 is SGHTA and CDR2 FQGNSA. CDR3 protein: CASSLVVDGHGYTF. DNA of the CDR3: TGTGCCAGCAGCTTAGTAGTGGACGGACATGGCTACACCTTC.

The rearrangement links TRBV6-2 or TRBV6-3 to TRBJ2-1; D might be TRBD1 (6 bases). Germline-derived CDR1 and CDR2 are MNHEY and SVGEGT. The CDR3 consists of 17 residues. Trimming shortened V by 2 bases and J by 8 bases, and 22 bases separated the two germline ends. The chain's CDR3 is CASSYTQGRGYEDEQFF. The CDR3 coding sequence is TGTGCCAGCAGTTACACACAGGGTAGGGGGTACGAGGATGAGCAGTTCTTC.

The chain couples TRBV12-3 or TRBV12-4 to TRBJ2-1; a weak D match, TRBD2 (5 bases). This CDR3 is built from 14 residues. V was cut by 6 bases and J by 3 bases, with 12 bases left in between. The CDR3 region has the DNA TGTGCCAGCAGCTATAGCGCCAGCTACAATGAGCAGTTCTTC. Translation gives CASSYSASYNEQFF.

The chain is built from TRBV12-3 or TRBV12-4 and TRBJ1-5, with D perhaps matching TRBD1 (5 bases). The CDR3 is 14 residues long. The ends were cut back, 2 bases at V and 5 bases at J, with 10 bases in the middle. The chain's CDR3 is CASSLPGPDQPQHF. For the CDR3, the DNA is TGTGCCAGCAGTTTACCAGGGCCCGATCAGCCCCAGCATTTT.

This clonotype has only a few counts. The CDR3 sequence is CASSFGIYTDTQYF. In nucleotides, the CDR3 is TGTGCCAGCAGCTTCGGGATCTACACAGATACGCAGTATTTT. V and J are TRBV5-8 and TRBJ2-3, with D possibly TRBD2 on 5 matching bases. This CDR3 contains 14 residues. Germline loops: CDR1 SGHTS, CDR2 YDEGEE. Trimming removed 2 bases from V and 2 bases from J, with 9 bases in between.

This clonotype has only a few counts. The chain carries TRBV27 and TRBJ2-7, with D perhaps TRBD1 (6 bases). Trimming removed 2 bases at V and 1 base at J, with 9 bases between. The CDR3 runs to 14 residues. Per the germline V gene, CDR1 is MNHEY and CDR2 is SMNVEV (reference sequence). The CDR3 sequence is CASSLMDRSYEQYF. Written as DNA, the CDR3 is TGTGCCAGCAGTTTAATGGACAGATCCTACGAGCAGTACTTC.

The rearrangement joins TRBV20-1 to TRBJ1-2; D call uncertain. The V and J ends lost 6 bases and 4 bases respectively, with 15 bases between them. CDR1 and CDR2 from the germline V gene are DFQATT and SNEGSKA (reference sequence). This CDR3 has 13 amino acids. CDR3 loop: CSAPLRQVYGYTF. The CDR3, as DNA: TGCAGTGCCCCGCTTAGGCAGGTCTATGGCTACACCTTC.

This clonotype came up a few times. The CDR3 protein is CASSLAGLRTDTQYF. CDR3 in DNA: TGTGCCAGCAGTTTGGCGGGCCTTCGCACAGATACGCAGTATTTT. The chain is built from TRBV6-5 and TRBJ2-3, with D possibly TRBD2 on 5 matching bases. Germline CDR1 MNHEY, CDR2 SVGAGI. The CDR3 totals 15 residues. The V gene lost 4 bases and the J gene lost 1 base, with 12 bases spanning the gap.

V and J are TRBV29-1 and TRBJ2-1, with TRBD1 as a possible D gene (7 bases). CDR1 SQVTM and CDR2 ANQGSEA come from the germline V gene. The CDR3 is 13 amino acids. V shed 6 bases and J shed 1 base, with 10 bases lying between them. This CDR3 reads CSVQGTSYNEQFF. CDR3 nucleotide sequence: TGCAGCGTACAGGGGACTTCCTACAATGAGCAGTTCTTC.

This clonotype was seen a few times. V usage is TRBV5-6 and J usage is TRBJ2-5, with TRBD1 matching 10 bases. Trimming cost V 4 bases and J 5 bases; bases outside gene matches: 8. Germline values: CDR1 SGHDT, CDR2 YYEEEE. CDR3 length equals 15 residues. CDR3: CASSVDRGFGETQYF. CDR3 DNA: TGTGCCAGCAGCGTGGACAGGGGGTTTGGTGAGACCCAGTACTTC.

The gene calls are TRBV6-4 and TRBJ2-3; D call uncertain. This CDR3 region has 13 residues. Germline-derived CDR1 and CDR2 are MRHNA and SNTAGT. V shed 3 bases and J shed 2 bases, with 6 bases lying between them. The CDR3: CASSESSTDTQYF. The CDR3 DNA follows: TGTGCCAGCAGTGAGTCCTCCACAGATACGCAGTATTTT.

The rearrangement links TRBV5-1 to TRBJ2-5; D possibly corresponds to TRBD2 (5 bases). There are 13 residues in the CDR3. The V end was cut by 4 bases, the J end by 1 base, with 8 bases between. CDR1 SGHRS and CDR2 YFSETQ come from the germline V gene. The CDR3 loop reads CASSEGFQETQYF. Written as DNA, the CDR3 is TGCGCCAGCAGCGAGGGTTTCCAAGAGACCCAGTACTTC. Variable domain in full (rest from reference TRBV5-1 and TRBJ2-5): KAGVTQTPRYLIKTRGQQVTLSCSPISGHRSVSWYQQTPGQGLQFLFEYFSETQRNKGNFPGRFSGRQFSNSRSEMNVSTLELGDSALYLCASSEGFQETQYFGPGTRLLVL.

This chain joins TRBV6-1 and TRBJ2-5; TRBD1 might be the D (6 bases). The J call may be in error: the DNA end matches TRBJ2-7 better. CDR3 length equals 14 residues. CDR1 is MNHNS and CDR2 is SASEGT in the germline V gene. For the CDR3, the DNA is TGTGCCAGCAGCGGAAAGGGACAACACTACGAGCAGTACTTC. Translated: CASSGKGQHYEQYF.

This clonotype has a handful of counts. The rearrangement links TRBV29-1 to TRBJ2-5; D uncertain. Germline V gene lookup returns CDR1 SQVTM and CDR2 ANQGSEA. Trimming took off 4 bases at V and 0 bases at J, with 9 bases between the two ends. This CDR3 contains 13 residues. DNA of the CDR3: TGCAGCGTTGCCGACTCGTACCAAGAGACCCAGTACTTC. Amino acids: CSVADSYQETQYF.

The V and J genes are TRBV29-1 and TRBJ2-7, with D tentatively TRBD1 or TRBD2 (5 bases each). Looked up from germline, CDR1 is SQVTM and CDR2 is ANQGSEA. The V end was cut by 6 bases, the J end by 8 bases, with 14 bases between. The CDR3 totals 11 residues. As DNA, the CDR3 is TGCAGCGTCCGAGGGACCAACAAGCAGTACTTC. Translating gives CSVRGTNKQYF.

Only a few counts were recorded for this clonotype. This chain links TRBV7-8 with TRBJ1-2; no firm D call. Trimming shortened V by 2 bases and J by 5 bases, and 18 bases separated the two germline ends. The germline V gene encodes CDR1 SGHVS and CDR2 FQNEAQ. The CDR3 length is 16 residues. The CDR3 coding sequence is TGTGCCAGCAGCTTAACAACCGGGCCAGGCCAATATGGCTACACCTTC. Translation gives CASSLTTGPGQYGYTF.

This clonotype has only a few counts. The CDR3 spells CASTPLGAEQYF. Written as DNA, the CDR3 is TGTGCCAGCACGCCGTTGGGCGCCGAGCAGTACTTC. The gene calls are TRBV2 and TRBJ2-7; D uncertain. This CDR3 has 12 amino acids. Germline V CDR1 and CDR2: SNHLY, FYNNEI. The V and J ends lost 7 bases and 6 bases respectively, with 13 bases between them.

The chain carries TRBV6-5 and TRBJ2-1; D is possibly TRBD1 (5 bases). The assigned J gene may be wrong: the sequence end matches TRBJ2-7 better. Germline V gene data show CDR1 as MNHEY and CDR2 as SVGAGI. This CDR3 contains 14 residues. The CDR3 region is CASTLGAGHYEQYF. DNA for the CDR3: TGTGCCAGCACCCTAGGGGCAGGACACTACGAGCAGTACTTC.

The rearrangement uses TRBV7-9 and TRBJ2-3; D uncertain. The CDR3 spans 14 residues. Germline V gene lookup returns CDR1 SEHNR and CDR2 FQNEAQ (reference sequence). V shed 1 base and J shed 2 bases, with 7 bases lying between them. CDR3 sequence reads: CASSLGFVTDTQYF. The CDR3 coding sequence is TGTGCCAGCAGCTTAGGATTTGTCACAGATACGCAGTATTTT.

This clonotype appeared a few times. V and J are TRBV7-8 and TRBJ2-5; D possibly corresponds to TRBD1 (5 bases). The germline gives CDR1 SGHVS, CDR2 FQNEAQ. This CDR3 has 16 residues. The V end lost 2 bases, the J end lost 5 bases, and 18 bases lay between the germline ends. The CDR3 region is CASSLWPGRAQETQYF. The CDR3 region has the DNA TGTGCCAGCAGCTTATGGCCCGGCAGGGCCCAGGAGACCCAGTACTTC.

The chain carries TRBV20-1 and TRBJ1-2; 10 bases align to TRBD1. The CDR3 length is 13 residues. Germline-derived CDR1 and CDR2 are DFQATT and SNEGSKA (reference sequence). The junction had 5 bases not matched to a gene; V was cut back by 5 bases and J by 5 bases. The chain's CDR3 is CSAGDRGWYGYTF. The CDR3 DNA reads TGCAGTGCTGGGGACAGGGGTTGGTATGGCTACACCTTC.

The CDR3 protein is CASSLEGAKSYNEQFF. The DNA of the CDR3 is TGCGCCAGCAGCTTGGAGGGGGCTAAGTCCTACAATGAGCAGTTCTTC. This chain uses TRBV5-1 with TRBJ2-1; 7 positions agree with TRBD1. This CDR3 spans 16 amino acids. Per germline, CDR1 SGHRS and CDR2 YFSETQ. With V trimmed by 0 bases and J by 1 base, 4 bases remained unmatched. Variable domain in full (rest from reference TRBV5-1 and TRBJ2-1): KAGVTQTPRYLIKTRGQQVTLSCSPISGHRSVSWYQQTPGQGLQFLFEYFSETQRNKGNFPGRFSGRQFSNSRSEMNVSTLELGDSALYLCASSLEGAKSYNEQFFGPGTRLTVL.

This clonotype has a handful of counts. The V call is TRBV6-6, the J call TRBJ2-3; 12 nucleotides line up with TRBD2. Germline CDR1 and CDR2: MNHNY and SVGAGI (reference sequence). The CDR3 is made up of 16 amino acids. Trimming at V came to 6 bases and at J to 6 bases, leaving 10 bases not matched to a gene. In DNA, the CDR3 is TGTGCCAGCAGCCAGACTAGCGGGGGCTACTGGGATACGCAGTATTTT. It codes for CASSQTSGGYWDTQYF.

This clonotype was seen more than once but under ten times. The rearrangement uses TRBV4-3 and TRBJ1-3, with D hard to call. V lost 0 bases to trimming and J lost 1 base, with 7 bases between them. CDR3 length: 15 amino acids. CDR1 and CDR2 (germline): LGHNA, YSLEER. The CDR3 is CASSQERPSGNTIYF. The DNA for the CDR3 is TGCGCCAGCAGCCAAGAAAGGCCTTCTGGAAACACCATATATTTT.

This clonotype was counted between two and nine times. The rearrangement links TRBV9 to TRBJ2-5, with a tentative D call TRBD2 (6 bases). The J call is in doubt because the DNA end fits TRBJ2-7 better. The CDR3 extends over 14 amino acids. The V gene's germline CDR1 is SGDLS and CDR2 YYNGEE. The CDR3 DNA follows: TGTGCCTCCCACCGGGACTTTTCTGCCTACGAGCAGTACTTC. Protein: CASHRDFSAYEQYF.

The rearrangement uses TRBV20-1 and TRBJ2-1, with 9 bases aligning to TRBD2. This CDR3 contains 16 residues. Germline assignment: CDR1 DFQATT and CDR2 SNEGSKA (reference sequence). V trimming: 1 base; J trimming: 4 bases; junction bases outside the gene matches: 8. This CDR3 reads CSARGEASGEYNEQFF. The CDR3 DNA reads TGCAGTGCTAGAGGGGAGGCTAGCGGGGAATACAATGAGCAGTTCTTC.

This sequence joins TRBV18 and TRBJ1-1; a weak D match, TRBD1 (6 bases). The V end lost 1 base, the J end lost 0 bases, and 15 bases lay between the germline ends. Per germline, CDR1 KGHSH and CDR2 LQKENI. The CDR3 is made up of 17 amino acids. In nucleotides, the CDR3 is TGTGCCAGCTCACCACGCCGGACAGAAACACTGAACACTGAAGCTTTCTTT. This translates into CASSPRRTETLNTEAFF.

This clonotype appeared a few times. The rearrangement joins TRBV4-1 to TRBJ2-7, with D perhaps being TRBD1 or TRBD2 (5 bases each). CDR1 is MGHRA and CDR2 is YSYEKL in the germline V gene. V was trimmed by 1 base and J by 2 bases, leaving 12 bases between them. This CDR3 is built from 15 residues. The DNA of the CDR3 is TGCGCCAGCAGCCAAGGTCCGGGGCCGCCCTACGAGCAGTACTTC. Translated, it gives CASSQGPGPPYEQYF.

The chain joins TRBV29-1 to TRBJ1-1; 8 bases align to TRBD1. The CDR3 loop spans 14 amino acids. The germline V gene encodes CDR1 SQVTM and CDR2 ANQGSEA. J was trimmed by 2 bases and V by 2 bases; bases with no gene match: 4. CDR3 in DNA: TGCAGCGTTGAAACGGGACAGGCAAACACTGAAGCTTTCTTT. It encodes CSVETGQANTEAFF.